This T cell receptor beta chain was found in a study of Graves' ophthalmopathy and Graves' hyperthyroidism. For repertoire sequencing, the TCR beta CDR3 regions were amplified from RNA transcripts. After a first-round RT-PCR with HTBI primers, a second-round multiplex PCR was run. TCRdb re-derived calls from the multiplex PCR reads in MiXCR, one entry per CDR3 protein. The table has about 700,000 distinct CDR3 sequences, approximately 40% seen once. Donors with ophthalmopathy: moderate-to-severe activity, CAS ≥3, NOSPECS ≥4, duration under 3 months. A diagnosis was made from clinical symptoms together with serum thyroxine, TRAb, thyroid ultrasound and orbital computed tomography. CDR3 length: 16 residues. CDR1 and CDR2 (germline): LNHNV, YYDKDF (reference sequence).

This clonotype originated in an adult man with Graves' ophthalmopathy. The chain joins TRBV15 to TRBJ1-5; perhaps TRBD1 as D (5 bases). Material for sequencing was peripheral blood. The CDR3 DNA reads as TGTGTCACTAGCAGAGATCCGGGGGTTCGCAATCAGCCCCAGCATTTT. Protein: CVTSRDPGVRNQPQHF.